Listed below are T cell receptor beta chains from one sample, sequenced in a study of blood T cell repertoires in COVID-19. Sequencing used immunoSEQ multiplex PCR; TCRdb keeps in-frame clones, though not all of them. The table lists under 300,000 clones, around 86% of them singletons. The sequencing sample was made of peripheral blood. The receptors were gathered from a man older than 75 with acute or convalescent COVID-19. Both conserved end residues are part of each CDR3. Each record gives: D gene, clone size, J gene, CDR3 length, V gene, CDR3 protein, CDR3 DNA. A D gene is named only where the DNA matches it firmly. Clone size is shown for a subset of rows, as once, few, many or a class of expanded clone.

>TRBD1|-|TRBJ2-2|16|TRBV7-2
CASSARTGLLTGELFF
TGTGCCAGCAGCGCCAGGACAGGGTTATTAACCGGGGAGCTGTTTTTT
>-|-|TRBJ2-7|12|TRBV5-1
CASSGAGDEQYF
TGCGCCAGCTCTGGGGCAGGGGACGAGCAGTACTTC
>TRBD1|-|TRBJ1-1|15|TRBV28
CASSHRTGATTEAFF
TGTGCCAGCAGTCACCGGACAGGGGCCACCACTGAAGCTTTCTTT
>TRBD2|-|TRBJ2-3|17|TRBV10-2
CASGGLAGTLSTDTQYF
TGCGCCAGCGGAGGACTAGCGGGGACCCTTAGCACAGATACGCAGTATTTT
>TRBD2|once|TRBJ2-5|14|TRBV29-1
CSVHSGGGPETQYF
TGCAGCGTTCACTCGGGGGGGGGCCCTGAGACCCAGTACTTC
>-|-|TRBJ1-6|16|TRBV5-6
CASSSRVPFNNSPLHF
TGTGCCAGCAGCTCCAGGGTCCCCTTTAATAATTCACCCCTCCACTTT
>-|-|TRBJ1-1|12|TRBV3-1/TRBV3-2
CASSQVATEAFF
TGTGCCAGCAGCCAGGTTGCGACTGAAGCTTTCTTT
>-|-|TRBJ1-4|15|TRBV27
CASSLSSERNEKLFF
TGTGCCAGCAGTTTATCATCGGAGCGTAATGAAAAACTGTTTTTT
>-|-|TRBJ1-1|15|TRBV6-5
CASILGPGGDTEAFF
TGTGCCAGCATCTTGGGACCCGGGGGGGACACTGAAGCTTTCTTT
>-|-|TRBJ2-1|10|TRBV29-1
CSGANNEQFF
TGCAGCGGGGCTAACAATGAGCAGTTCTTC
>TRBD1|-|TRBJ1-2|15|TRBV4-2
CASSHTGTGDYGYTF
TGTGCCAGCAGCCATACCGGGACAGGGGACTATGGCTACACCTTC
>-|-|TRBJ2-7|12|TRBV5-1
CASSRDNYEQYF
TGCGCCAGCAGCCGCGACAACTACGAGCAGTACTTC
>-|-|TRBJ2-3|15|TRBV10-1
CASSPSRGEADTQYF
TGCGCCAGCAGTCCGTCGCGGGGCGAGGCAGATACGCAGTATTTT
>TRBD1|-|TRBJ1-2|15|TRBV2
CASSPTGVYNYGYTF
TGTGCCAGCAGCCCTACAGGGGTGTATAACTATGGCTACACCTTC
>TRBD1|-|TRBJ1-5|15|TRBV19
CASRRNGQGEGPQHF
TGTGCCAGTAGGCGTAACGGACAGGGTGAGGGGCCCCAGCATTTT
>-|-|TRBJ2-3|16|TRBV28
CASSFLGRRITDTQYF
TGTGCCAGCAGTTTCCTGGGCCGCAGGATCACAGATACGCAGTATTTT
>TRBD1|-|TRBJ1-1|16|TRBV19
CASSIWDSPSLNQAFF
TGTGCCAGTAGTATATGGGACAGTCCCTCATTAAATCAAGCTTTCTTT
>-|once|TRBJ1-3|15|TRBV18
CASSRTESSGNTIYF
TGTGCCAGCTCGCGTACAGAGAGCTCTGGAAACACCATATATTTT
>-|-|TRBJ1-5|17|TRBV4-2
CASSQDEGGQNNQPQHF
TGTGCCAGCAGCCAAGATGAGGGAGGGCAGAACAATCAGCCCCAGCATTTT
>-|-|TRBJ1-4|16|TRBV9
CASSSSTGLVNEKLFF
TGTGCCAGCAGCTCCTCCACAGGGCTCGTTAATGAAAAACTGTTTTTT
>TRBD1|-|TRBJ1-3|18|TRBV19
CASSPTLGTGYAGNTIYF
TGTGCCAGTAGTCCCACCCTCGGGACAGGGTACGCCGGGAACACCATATATTTT
>-|-|TRBJ1-4|14|TRBV24-1
CATSGSGEGEKLFF
TGTGCCACCAGTGGATCTGGTGAGGGTGAAAAACTGTTTTTT
>TRBD2|-|TRBJ2-2|16|TRBV5-1
CASSYTSGANTGELFF
TGCGCCAGCAGCTACACTAGCGGCGCGAACACCGGGGAGCTGTTTTTT
>-|-|TRBJ2-1|14|TRBV4-2
CASSQLASYNEQFF
TGTGCCAGCAGCCAACTAGCCAGCTACAATGAGCAGTTCTTC
>TRBD1|few|TRBJ2-1|17|TRBV27
CASSFPRTGIGLNEQFF
TGTGCCAGCAGTTTCCCTCGGACAGGGATCGGGCTCAATGAGCAGTTCTTC
>-|-|TRBJ2-7|16|TRBV5-1
CASSLAGSGSSYEQYF
TGCGCCAGCAGCTTGGCCGGTAGCGGATCCTCCTACGAGCAGTACTTC
>TRBD2|-|TRBJ2-5|17|TRBV7-8
CASSLAWTSGRFETQYF
TGTGCCAGCAGCTTAGCATGGACTAGCGGGAGGTTCGAGACCCAGTACTTC
>TRBD1|-|TRBJ2-2|13|TRBV10-3
CATRTGGTGELFF
TGTGCCACCCGGACAGGGGGGACCGGGGAGCTGTTTTTT
>TRBD2|-|TRBJ2-1|15|TRBV19
CASSIKAGGGNEQFF
TGTGCCAGTAGTATAAAAGCGGGGGGTGGAAATGAGCAGTTCTTC
>-|-|TRBJ2-7|15|TRBV3-1/TRBV3-2
CASSQAGWQLYEQYF
TGTGCCAGCAGCCAAGCGGGGTGGCAGCTTTACGAGCAGTACTTC
>TRBD1|-|TRBJ1-5|17|TRBV7-2
CASSEWTGKVGNQPQHF
TGTGCCAGCAGCGAATGGACAGGGAAGGTTGGCAATCAGCCCCAGCATTTT
>TRBD2|-|TRBJ2-1|15|TRBV7-9
CASSFNGLAGEEQFF
TGTGCCAGCAGCTTTAACGGCCTAGCGGGAGAGGAACAGTTCTTC
>TRBD1|-|TRBJ1-4|15|TRBV3-1/TRBV3-2
CASSFVPGGAEKLFF
TGTGCCAGCAGTTTCGTCCCAGGGGGCGCGGAAAAACTGTTTTTT
>TRBD1|-|TRBJ2-7|15|TRBV5-1
CASSWGQGTSYEQYF
TGCGCCAGCAGCTGGGGACAGGGGACCTCCTACGAGCAGTACTTC
>-|-|TRBJ2-5|15|TRBV7-9
CASSLGGGLQETQYF
TGTGCCAGCAGCTTAGGGGGGGGGCTCCAAGAGACCCAGTACTTC
>-|-|TRBJ1-5|16|TRBV18
CASSPNSPSSNQPQHF
TGTGCCAGCTCACCAAACAGCCCTTCTAGCAATCAGCCCCAGCATTTT
>-|once|TRBJ1-1|15|TRBV7-9
CASRSPDGVYAEAFF
TGTGCCAGCAGATCCCCTGACGGGGTGTACGCTGAAGCTTTCTTT
>-|once|TRBJ2-7|13|TRBV3-1/TRBV3-2
CASSQVEAGGQYF
TGTGCCAGCAGCCAAGTAGAAGCGGGTGGGCAGTACTTC
>-|-|TRBJ2-2|13|TRBV18
CASSTSNTGELFF
TGTGCCAGCTCAACTTCGAACACCGGGGAGCTGTTTTTT
>-|-|TRBJ1-1|11|TRBV29-1
CSVDRTTEAFF
TGCAGCGTTGATAGGACAACTGAAGCTTTCTTT
>-|-|TRBJ2-2|16|TRBV6-5
CASSSRSGGSTGELFF
TGTGCCAGCAGTTCGCGGTCTGGGGGGTCCACCGGGGAGCTGTTTTTT
>-|-|TRBJ2-2|14|TRBV19
CASSPGVNTGELFF
TGTGCCAGTAGCCCAGGGGTTAACACCGGGGAGCTGTTTTTT
>-|many|TRBJ1-2|11|TRBV20-1
CSATLPGGYTF
TGCAGTGCTACTTTACCCGGGGGCTACACCTTC